This paragraph covers one T cell receptor beta chain sequence. Its antigen is as yet unknown. The PCR contained 60 Vbeta and 13 Jbeta primers. Here immunoSEQ multiplex PCR was the method, and the copy in TCRdb shows in-frame clones only, minus some. The data show 270,000 or so clones, roughly 90% seen once. This entry comes from a study of cytomegalovirus exposure and HLA in healthy donors. The length of the CDR3 is 14 residues. V dropped 4 bases and J dropped 2; count of bases not matched to a gene: 6. Looked up from germline, CDR1 is SQVTM and CDR2 is ANQGSEA. Broader study findings: Analysis was carried out at a later point, and it linked a missense DCLRE1C variant to TCR beta V- and J-gene trimming.

The origin of this receptor is a man aged 40-49 years in good health and CMV-seropositive. The sequenced material came from PBMCs. V and J are TRBV29-1 and TRBJ2-3; TRBD2 matches at 7 bases. This chain's CDR3 is CSVVASGSTDTQYF. DNA for the CDR3: TGCAGCGTTGTGGCTAGCGGTTCCACAGATACGCAGTATTTT.